What follows are 14 T cell receptor beta chains derived from one specimen sequenced in a study of cytomegalovirus exposure and HLA in healthy donors. The PCR used 60 Vbeta and 13 Jbeta primers. Only in-frame clones appear in the TCRdb table, and some are missing; sequencing was by immunoSEQ multiplex PCR. The sample has 55,000 to 80,000 clones, approximately 71% seen once; the top ten hold under 30%. The sample was PBMCs. The receptor source for this set is a woman between 35 and 50 years old in good health and CMV-seropositive.

The chain employs TRBV6-5 and TRBJ2-2; the match to TRBD2 covers 12 bases. CDR3 size: 15 residues. Trimming cost V 5 bases and J 5 bases; bases outside gene matches: 3. In germline, CDR1 is MNHEY, CDR2 SVGAGI. The CDR3 DNA reads as TGTGCCAGCAGTATCGGACTAGCGGGAACCGGGGAGCTGTTTTTT. Translating gives CASSIGLAGTGELFF.

The chain links TRBV9 to TRBJ2-3; D might be TRBD1 (6 bases). Germline V gene data show CDR1 as SGDLS and CDR2 as YYNGEE. The length of the CDR3 is 13 residues. V was trimmed by 0 bases and J by 5 bases, leaving 7 bases between them. The CDR3 sequence is CASSVGGGDTQYF. The CDR3 DNA follows: TGTGCCAGCAGCGTAGGAGGGGGAGATACGCAGTATTTT.

On this clone itself: One end of the junction does not line up with germline, which may come from a read error. CDR3 region: CASSAPSGGKGEQFF. The DNA of the CDR3 is TGTGCCAGCTCAGCACCTAGCGGGGGTAAGGGTGAGCAGTTCTTC. The gene calls are TRBV18 and TRBJ2-1, with TRBD2 matching 10 bases. CDR1 KGHSH and CDR2 LQKENI come from the germline V gene. This CDR3 has 15 amino acids.

This chain links TRBV2 with TRBJ2-7, with 7 bases matching TRBD2. Germline values: CDR1 SNHLY, CDR2 FYNNEI. The CDR3 is made up of 14 amino acids. The V gene end was trimmed by 4 bases and the J gene end by 7 bases; junction bases not matched to a gene: 10. DNA for the CDR3: TGTGCCAGCAGTGGGGGGGGAAGGGCGTCTGAGCAGTACTTC. It specifies CASSGGGRASEQYF.

This clone was detected once. The genes are TRBV29-1 and TRBJ1-1, with D hard to call. Deletions cut 8 bases from V and 4 bases from J, with 14 bases between. Germline-derived CDR1 and CDR2 are SQVTM and ANQGSEA. The CDR3 is 12 amino acids. CDR3 amino acids: CSFSPAGTEAFF. The CDR3, as DNA: TGCAGCTTTTCACCAGCAGGCACTGAAGCTTTCTTT.

The table lists this clone with a few counts. The chain is built from TRBV9 and TRBJ2-4, with D perhaps TRBD1 (5 bases). Trimming stripped 0 bases from V and 0 bases from J, with 10 bases between. CDR1 is SGDLS and CDR2 is YYNGEE in the germline V gene. CDR3 length: 16 amino acids. The CDR3 DNA is TGTGCCAGCAGCGTAGGTGACAGTTTAGCCAAAAACATTCAGTACTTC. Translated: CASSVGDSLAKNIQYF.

This clone was detected only a few times. V is TRBV6-1 and J is TRBJ2-3; 8 bases are a match to TRBD2. With 2 bases clipped from V and 7 bases from J, the junction kept 8 bases outside the gene matches. CDR3 length: 15 amino acids. The germline CDR1 and CDR2 sequences are MNHNS and SASEGT. This CDR3 is CASSETGGGTYTQYF. For the CDR3, the DNA is TGTGCCAGCAGTGAAACCGGCGGGGGGACATATACGCAGTATTTT.

This chain uses TRBV15 with TRBJ2-7; 12 bases agree with TRBD2. The length of the CDR3 is 16 residues. V lost 0 bases to trimming and J lost 5 bases; unmatched junction nucleotides: 5. CDR1 is LNHNV and CDR2 is YYDKDF in the germline V gene (reference sequence). CDR3 coding DNA: TGTGCCACCAGCAGAGATCGACTAGCGGGGGTGAACGAGCAGTACTTC. Protein: CATSRDRLAGVNEQYF.

This chain joins TRBV6-4 and TRBJ1-1; 8 nucleotides agree with TRBD1. The CDR3 has 14 amino acids. The J segment lost 1 base and the V segment lost 4 bases, leaving 2 bases of the junction unmatched. CDR1 MRHNA and CDR2 SNTAGT come from the germline V gene. The CDR3 loop reads CASSVTGENTEAFF. The CDR3 nucleotides are TGTGCCAGCAGTGTGACAGGGGAGAACACTGAAGCTTTCTTT.

This clone was found once. The chain combines TRBV19 with TRBJ1-5, with TRBD1 identical over 8 bases. Germline-derived CDR1 and CDR2 are LNHDA and SQIVND (reference sequence). The ends lost 7 bases at V and 6 bases at J; junction bases unmatched: 8. This CDR3 region has 14 residues. The CDR3 nucleotides read TGTGCCAGTACCCTCGGACAGGGATCTCAGCCCCAGCATTTT. This encodes CASTLGQGSQPQHF.

This clone was seen only a few times. This chain joins TRBV7-2 and TRBJ2-7; perhaps TRBD2 as D (6 bases). Germline CDR1 and CDR2: SGHTA and FQGNSA. The CDR3 totals 14 residues. Trimming shortened V by 5 bases and J by 2 bases, and 13 bases separated the two germline ends. The CDR3 sequence is CASSPWDSPYEQYF. CDR3 DNA: TGTGCCAGCAGCCCCTGGGACTCCCCCTACGAGCAGTACTTC.

In the case of this clone: A junction end diverges from the germline sequence, so it may reflect a read error. This rearrangement joins TRBV18 to TRBJ2-7; D might be TRBD1 (5 bases). This CDR3 has 13 amino acids. CDR1 and CDR2 (germline): KGHSH, LQKENI. The CDR3 DNA reads as TGTGCCGGCTCACCCCCAGGGTCCAACGAGCAGTACTTC. Protein product: CAGSPPGSNEQYF.

The V call is TRBV11-2, the J call TRBJ1-2, with D perhaps matching TRBD1 (6 bases). CDR3 length equals 15 residues. Germline CDR1 SGHAT, CDR2 FQNNGV. V lost 4 bases to trimming and J lost 5 bases, with 17 bases between them. The CDR3: CASSWEGGARYGYTF. CDR3 bases: TGTGCCAGCAGCTGGGAAGGGGGGGCGCGGTATGGCTACACCTTC.

This clone appeared once. V and J are TRBV13 and TRBJ2-3; the D gene is possibly TRBD2 (6 bases). V lost 3 bases, J lost 8 bases, and 12 bases lay in between. CDR3 length equals 13 residues. CDR1 is PRHDT, CDR2 FYEKMQ, per germline (reference sequence). CDR3 nucleotides: TGTGCCAGCAGCTTGGGAGGCGGGGTTACGCAGTATTTT. Its translation: CASSLGGGVTQYF.